The clone carrying this TCR beta chain was detected ten times or more. Its antigen is unidentified. A universal primer site arose from template switching, and cDNA bore unique molecular identifiers. MiXCR was run by TCRdb on the 5' RACE reads, yielding one entry per CDR3 protein. The repertoire holds about 430,000 distinct CDR3 sequences, around 20% seen once, with 9% to 15% in the top ten. The data derive from a study of identical twins. Findings and limits, study-wide: Sequences that were beta out-of-frame showed weaker excess twin sharing.

Sequenced input: naive T cells sorted from blood. The clonotype originates from a middle-aged man in good health.

The CDR3 region is CASSTSGTGSYEQYF. CDR3 bases: TGTGCCAGTAGTACCTCCGGGACAGGGTCCTACGAGCAGTACTTC. The chain recombines TRBV19 with TRBJ2-7, with 9 positions matching TRBD1. The CDR3 is made up of 15 amino acids. J lost 1 base, V lost 4 bases, and 5 bases had no gene match. Per the germline V gene, CDR1 is LNHDA and CDR2 is SQIVND (reference sequence).